The text below deals with one T cell receptor (beta chain). The antigen this receptor binds is unknown. It has no much larger one-base neighbor in the sample; base qualities were not kept. V loses 7 bases, J loses 2 bases, and the germline ends lie 5 bases apart. Including the terminal cysteine and phenylalanine, the CDR3 comprises 11 residues. Of all the DNA, just the CDR3 is kept, 33 bases in frame from base 1. CDR1 and CDR2, looked up from the germline V gene (reference sequence), are SEHNR and FQNEAQ. Collaborating institutions collected whole blood in K2EDTA tubes following their own protocols. Collaborator samples were shipped for TCRbeta analysis as frozen whole blood, isolated PBMCs, or DNA extracted from either sample type. The immunoSEQ Assay, a bias-controlled multiplex PCR, was used to amplify TCRbeta CDR3 regions from genomic DNA. From the authors' description of their analysis: Within the assay, amplification of reference gene primers was used to estimate how many nucleated cells each sample contained. To quantify the absolute abundance of each unique TCRbeta CDR3 rearrangement, sequence reads were collapsed and filtered. For each sample, productive Simpson clonality was calculated as the square root of Simpson's diversity index over productive rearrangements. TCRdb limited this immuneACCESS table to in-frame rearrangements with V and J called. A share of clones is missing; checked studies link under half to unresolved V genes, and the rest is unexplained. V, J and clone size were drawn from that table, and D and trimming were deduced from the DNA. This sample lists about 130,000 clones; more than 75% were detected once. Clones ranked in the top ten supply 2.5% of the sample.

The data belong to a study of blood T cell repertoires in COVID-19 (TCRdb year 2020). About the study as a whole: Samples covering the acute and convalescent phases of COVID-19 were provided by collaborators in the United States, Italy and Spain. The prospective study material was composed of cDNA or gDNA derived from T cells, B-cell-depleted T cells, or PBMCs. Subjects who had been exposed to COVID-19, were actively infected with it, or had recovered from it provided the deeply sampled blood TCRbeta repertoires that made up the dataset. A freely available public database, intended as a resource for researchers studying the immune response to SARS-CoV-2, is where the repertoires were released. Samples came from the ongoing ImmuneRACE study (first 160 participants) plus 1,254 subjects from 6 global collaborators. Nearly every sample came with metadata listing a de-identified subject ID, COVID-19 status, age in years and sex. HLA class I and class II types, where available, came from metadata supplied by the sample provider rather than from assay-based typing. Results and caveats for the whole study, not just this receptor: The amount of clinical and demographic metadata varied by source and participant and was provided uncurated.

This sequence was found in a man aged 45-65 years with active COVID-19. The specimen was peripheral blood. Here the chain combines TRBV7-9 and TRBJ1-1; the D gene cannot be resolved reliably. The CDR3 amino acid sequence is: CASTSNTEAFF. The DNA sequence is given as TGTGCCAGCACATCAAACACTGAAGCTTTCTTT.